Following are 12 T cell receptor beta chains from one sample sequenced in a study of breast tumors, draining lymph nodes, adjacent tissues (dated by TCRdb to 2015 to 2016). Lymph node samples came from the axillary draining lymph nodes of breast cancer patients. The library was prepared using multiplex PCR. Instrument used: Illumina HiSeq 2000. TCRdb itself trimmed the public reads at Q25 with fastp, ran MiXCR and retained productive beta chains. Rows are combined by CDR3 protein, so each entry shows the most common genes and DNA. The sample profile shows 150,000 to 200,000 distinct CDR3 sequences; approximately 33% of them were found once. The top ten constitute roughly 4% of the sample. The specimen sequenced was axillary lymph node tissue. These receptor sequences come from a female donor with breast cancer. Some clones in this sample may be carry-over from other donors' samples.

This clonotype was recorded only once. The J gene is TRBJ1-1, the V gene TRBV29-1; the match to TRBD1 covers 12 bases. The J segment lost 7 bases and the V segment lost 4 bases, leaving 7 bases of the junction unmatched. The germline CDR1 and CDR2 sequences are SQVTM and ANQGSEA. The CDR3 totals 14 residues. The CDR3, as DNA: TGCAGCGTTGCTTCCGGGACAGGGGGCGGTGAAGCTTTCTTT. This gives the protein CSVASGTGGGEAFF. Based on the CDR3 plus reference TRBV29-1 and TRBJ1-1, the full variable domain is SAVISQKPSRDICQRGTSLTIQCQVDSQVTMMFWYRQQPGQSLTLIATANQGSEATYESGFVIDKFPISRPNLTFSTLTVSNMSPEDSSIYLCSVASGTGGGEAFFGQGTRLTVV.

This clonotype was detected ten times or more. V and J are TRBV5-1 and TRBJ1-5; D is undetermined. The CDR3 contains 13 residues. Trimming took off 1 base at V and 4 bases at J, with 6 bases between the two ends. Germline CDR1 SGHRS, CDR2 YFSETQ. This chain's CDR3 is CASSLNGNQPQHF. The CDR3 bases are TGCGCCAGCAGCTTGAACGGAAATCAGCCCCAGCATTTT.

The rearrangement links TRBV13 to TRBJ2-1; TRBD1 matches 7 bases. The CDR3 loop spans 14 amino acids. The junction had 8 bases not matched to a gene; V was cut back by 5 bases and J by 7 bases. Germline V gene lookup returns CDR1 PRHDT and CDR2 FYEKMQ (reference sequence). The CDR3 loop reads CASSHPPGGNEQFF. The CDR3 DNA reads TGTGCCAGCAGCCACCCTCCAGGGGGAAATGAGCAGTTCTTC.

This clonotype has ten or more counts. The V call is TRBV2, the J call TRBJ1-2; D uncertain. Per germline, CDR1 SNHLY and CDR2 FYNNEI. The CDR3 consists of 10 residues. The V and J ends lost 6 bases and 3 bases respectively, with 2 bases between them. CDR3 DNA sequence: TGTGCCAGCAGGGACTATGGCTACACCTTC. It is translated as CASRDYGYTF. Full variable domain (remainder filled in from reference TRBV2 and TRBJ1-2): EPEVTQTPSHQVTQMGQEVILRCVPISNHLYFYWYRQILGQKVEFLVSFYNNEISEKSEIFDDQFSVERPDGSNFTLKIRSTKLEDSAMYFCASRDYGYTFGSGTRLTVV.

This clonotype was observed many times. This chain uses TRBV5-1 with TRBJ2-1; no clear D. V was trimmed by 5 bases and J by 7 bases, leaving 13 bases between them. CDR3 length equals 13 residues. Looked up from germline, CDR1 is SGHRS and CDR2 is YFSETQ. The DNA of the CDR3 is TGCGCCAGCAGGACTTTAGATGGAAATGAGCAGTTCTTC. Translating it yields CASRTLDGNEQFF.

This clonotype was seen ten or more times. The chain carries TRBV9 and TRBJ2-1; TRBD2 aligns across 7 bases. The trim removed 4 bases at V and 5 bases at J, leaving 12 bases unmatched. CDR1 and CDR2 (germline): SGDLS, YYNGEE. The CDR3 covers 16 residues. The CDR3 sequence: CASSSGWDYNDNEQFF. CDR3 in DNA: TGTGCCAGCAGCTCAGGGTGGGACTATAATGACAATGAGCAGTTCTTC.

This clonotype was picked up many times. CDR3 sequence: CASSSNGGETQYF. The CDR3 nucleotides read TGCGCCAGCAGCTCCAACGGGGGAGAGACCCAGTACTTC. The rearrangement links TRBV5-1 to TRBJ2-5; D possibly corresponds to TRBD2 (6 bases). The CDR3 loop spans 13 amino acids. Germline V gene sequence: CDR1 SGHRS, CDR2 YFSETQ. The V and J ends lost 3 bases and 4 bases respectively, with 10 bases between them.

This clonotype has at least ten counts. V and J are TRBV24-1 and TRBJ2-1, with D perhaps TRBD1 (6 bases). Germline V lookup: CDR1 KGHDR, CDR2 SFDVKD. Trimming pared 11 bases from V and 6 bases from J, leaving 16 bases between. This CDR3 region has 13 residues. CDR3 bases: TGTGCCAGTGCCAGGGGAGAGGGCAATGAGCAGTTCTTC. This translates into CASARGEGNEQFF.

Here the CDR3 DNA reads TGTGCCAGCAGTTTACCTCCCTTGAACACTGAAGCTTTCTTT. Translated: CASSLPPLNTEAFF. The chain uses TRBV28 and TRBJ1-1; D is unclear. Germline lookup yields CDR1 MDHEN and CDR2 SYDVKM. Trimming pared 2 bases from V and 0 bases from J, leaving 7 bases between. This CDR3 has 14 amino acids.

Details on this clonotype: A much larger clone differs by one base, so this may be a read error. The J gene is TRBJ2-2, the V gene TRBV20-1; TRBD2 aligns across 14 bases. In germline, CDR1 is DFQATT, CDR2 SNEGSKA (reference sequence). This CDR3 region has 18 residues. Trimming at V came to 3 bases and at J to 1 base, leaving 7 bases not matched to a gene. The CDR3 reads CSASAGLAGAVNTGELFF. CDR3 coding DNA: TGCAGTGCTAGTGCGGGACTAGCGGGAGCTGTGAACACCGGGGAGCTGTTTTTT.

This clonotype has only a few counts. A much bigger clone sits one base away, suggesting this may be a read error. The rearrangement joins TRBV19 to TRBJ2-1; 16 bases line up with TRBD2. The CDR3 is made up of 17 amino acids. Germline loops: CDR1 LNHDA, CDR2 SQIVND (reference sequence). Written as DNA, the CDR3 is TGTGCCAGTAGTGTCGGGACTAGCGGGGGGGCCTTAGCTGAGCAGTCCTTC. Translation gives CASSVGTSGGALAEQSF.

V usage is TRBV7-8 and J usage is TRBJ2-6, with D hard to call. Germline CDR1 SGHVS, CDR2 FQNEAQ. CDR3 length: 15 residues. V shed 5 bases and J shed 5 bases, with 13 bases lying between them. CDR3 amino acids: CASSPPGPRANVLTF. As DNA, the CDR3 is TGTGCCAGCAGCCCTCCGGGCCCTAGGGCCAACGTCCTGACTTTC. The full variable domain, completed using reference TRBV7-8 and TRBJ2-6, is GAGVSQSPRYKVAKRGQDVALRCDPISGHVSLFWYQQALGQGPEFLTYFQNEAQLDKSGLPSDRFFAERPEGSVSTLKIQRTQQEDSAVYLCASSPPGPRANVLTFGAGSRLTVL.